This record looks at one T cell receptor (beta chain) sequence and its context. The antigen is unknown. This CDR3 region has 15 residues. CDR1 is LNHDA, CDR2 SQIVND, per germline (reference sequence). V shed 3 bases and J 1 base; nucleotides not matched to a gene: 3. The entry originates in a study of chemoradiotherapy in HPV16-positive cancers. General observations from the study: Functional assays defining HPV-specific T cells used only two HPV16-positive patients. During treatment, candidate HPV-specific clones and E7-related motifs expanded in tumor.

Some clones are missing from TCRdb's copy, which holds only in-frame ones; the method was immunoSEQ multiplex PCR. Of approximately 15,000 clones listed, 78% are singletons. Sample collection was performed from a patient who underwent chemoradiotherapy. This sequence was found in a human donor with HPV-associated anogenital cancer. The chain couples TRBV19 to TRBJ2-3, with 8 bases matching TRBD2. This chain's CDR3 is CASSIGAGGTDTQYF. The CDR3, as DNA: TGTGCCAGTAGTATCGGAGCGGGGGGCACAGATACGCAGTATTTT. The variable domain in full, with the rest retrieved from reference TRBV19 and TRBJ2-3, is DGGITQSPKYLFRKEGQNVTLSCEQNLNHDAMYWYRQDPGQGLRLIYYSQIVNDFQKGDIAEGYSVSREKKESFPLTVTSAQKNPTAFYLCASSIGAGGTDTQYFGPGTRLTVL.